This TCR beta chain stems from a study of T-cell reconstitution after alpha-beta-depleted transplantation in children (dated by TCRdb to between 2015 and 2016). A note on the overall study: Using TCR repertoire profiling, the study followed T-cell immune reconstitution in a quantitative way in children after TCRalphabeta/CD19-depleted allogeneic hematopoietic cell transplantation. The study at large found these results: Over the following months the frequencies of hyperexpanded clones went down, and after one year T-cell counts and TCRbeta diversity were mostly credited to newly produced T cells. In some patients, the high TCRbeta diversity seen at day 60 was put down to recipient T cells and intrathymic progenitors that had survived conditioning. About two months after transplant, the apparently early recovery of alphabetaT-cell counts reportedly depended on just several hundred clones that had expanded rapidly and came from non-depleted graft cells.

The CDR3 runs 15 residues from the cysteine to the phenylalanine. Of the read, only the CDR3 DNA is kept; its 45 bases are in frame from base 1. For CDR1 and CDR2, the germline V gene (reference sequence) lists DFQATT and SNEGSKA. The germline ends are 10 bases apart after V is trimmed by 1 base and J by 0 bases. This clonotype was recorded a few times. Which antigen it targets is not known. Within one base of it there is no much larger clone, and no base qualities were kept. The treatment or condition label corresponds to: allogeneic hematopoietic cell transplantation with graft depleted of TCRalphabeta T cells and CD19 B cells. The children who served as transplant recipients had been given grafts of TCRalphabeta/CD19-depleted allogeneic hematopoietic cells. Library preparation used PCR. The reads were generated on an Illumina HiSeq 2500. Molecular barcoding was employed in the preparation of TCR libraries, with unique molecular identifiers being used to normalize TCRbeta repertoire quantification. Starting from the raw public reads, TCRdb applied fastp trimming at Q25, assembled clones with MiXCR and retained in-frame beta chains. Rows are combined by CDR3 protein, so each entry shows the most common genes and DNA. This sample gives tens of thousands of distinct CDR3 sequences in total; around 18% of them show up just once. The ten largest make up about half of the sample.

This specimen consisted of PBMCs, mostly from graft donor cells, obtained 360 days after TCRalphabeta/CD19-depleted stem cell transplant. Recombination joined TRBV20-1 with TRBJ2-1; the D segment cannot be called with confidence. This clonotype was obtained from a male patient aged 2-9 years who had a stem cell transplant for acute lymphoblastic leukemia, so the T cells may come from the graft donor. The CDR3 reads CSARVYKDSYNEQFF. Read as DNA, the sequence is TGCAGTGCTAGAGTTTACAAGGACTCCTACAATGAGCAGTTCTTC.